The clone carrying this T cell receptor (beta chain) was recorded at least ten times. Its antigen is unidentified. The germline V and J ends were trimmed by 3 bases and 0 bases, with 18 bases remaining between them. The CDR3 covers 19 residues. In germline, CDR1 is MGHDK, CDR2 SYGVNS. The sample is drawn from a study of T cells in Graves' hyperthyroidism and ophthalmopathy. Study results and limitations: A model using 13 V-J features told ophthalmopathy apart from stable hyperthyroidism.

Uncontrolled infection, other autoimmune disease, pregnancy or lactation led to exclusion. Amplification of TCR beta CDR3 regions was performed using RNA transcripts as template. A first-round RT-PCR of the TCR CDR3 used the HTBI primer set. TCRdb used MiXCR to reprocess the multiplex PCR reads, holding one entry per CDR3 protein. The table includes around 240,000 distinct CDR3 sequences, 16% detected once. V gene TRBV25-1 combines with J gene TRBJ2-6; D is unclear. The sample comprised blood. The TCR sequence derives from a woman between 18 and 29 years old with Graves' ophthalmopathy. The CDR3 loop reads CASSDALLHPDSGANVLTF. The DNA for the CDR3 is TGTGCCAGCAGTGACGCACTCCTCCACCCTGACTCTGGGGCCAACGTCCTGACTTTC.